These 27 T cell receptor beta chains share one sample of origin, sequenced in a study of cytomegalovirus exposure and HLA in healthy donors. Libraries were prepared by immunoSEQ multiplex PCR; TCRdb keeps only in-frame clonotypes and omits some of them. Here the sample spans 150,000 to 200,000 clones, about 85% being singletons. The sample comprised PBMCs. The receptors originated from a man younger than 35 in good health and CMV-seropositive.

This chain uses TRBV4-1 with TRBJ1-1, with D perhaps matching TRBD1 (5 bases). Trimming pared 5 bases from V and 0 bases from J, leaving 13 bases between. Germline values: CDR1 MGHRA, CDR2 YSYEKL. This CDR3 comprises 15 residues. The CDR3 DNA reads TGCGCCAGCAGCAAACTTCAGGGTATGAACACTGAAGCTTTCTTT. Translated: CASSKLQGMNTEAFF.

The genes are TRBV5-1 and TRBJ2-7, with 9 bases matching TRBD1. V gave up 2 bases and J gave up 5 bases; unmatched junction bases: 8. Looked up from germline, CDR1 is SGHRS and CDR2 is YFSETQ. This CDR3 contains 15 residues. The CDR3 nucleotides read TGCGCCAGCAGCTTAACCGGGACAGGGTTCGACGAGCAGTACTTC. This translates into CASSLTGTGFDEQYF.

The sample holds a few counts of this clone. The V gene is TRBV27, the J gene TRBJ2-2; unclear D gene. There are 12 residues in the CDR3. V lost 3 bases and J lost 5, with 4 bases in between. Germline CDR1 and CDR2: MNHEY and SMNVEV (reference sequence). Written as DNA, the CDR3 is TGTGCCAGCAGTTTGCAGACCGGGGAGCTGTTTTTT. It translates to CASSLQTGELFF.

This sequence joins TRBV30 and TRBJ1-1; 8 bases agree with TRBD1. The CDR3 has 11 residues. Germline CDR1 reads GTSNPN; CDR2 reads SVGIG (reference sequence). The J segment lost 11 bases and the V segment lost 8 bases, leaving 10 bases of the junction unmatched. As DNA, the CDR3 is TGTGCCGGCGAACAGGGGGTCCGGGCTTTCTTT. It yields the protein CAGEQGVRAFF. Supplemented by reference TRBV30 and TRBJ1-1, the full variable domain reads SQTIHQWPATLVQPVGSPLSLECTVEGTSNPNLYWYRQAAGRGLQLLFYSVGIGQISSEVPQNLSASRPQDRQFILSSKKLLLSDSGFYLCAGEQGVRAFFGQGTRLTVV.

The chain carries TRBV6-1 and TRBJ1-1; a weak D match, TRBD1 (5 bases). V shed 4 bases and J shed 0 bases, with 12 bases lying between them. The CDR3 is 15 amino acids. From germline, CDR1 is MNHNS and CDR2 SASEGT. The CDR3 loop is CASSAKGSLNTEAFF. CDR3 DNA sequence: TGTGCCAGCAGTGCCAAGGGGTCCTTGAACACTGAAGCTTTCTTT.

V and J are TRBV5-1 and TRBJ2-1; D gene ambiguous. Trimming cost V 4 bases and J 4 bases, with 12 bases left between them. Germline CDR1 and CDR2: SGHRS and YFSETQ. This CDR3 spans 14 amino acids. CDR3 in amino acids: CASSLPGAYNEQFF. Here the CDR3 DNA reads TGCGCCAGCAGCCTGCCTGGAGCTTACAATGAGCAGTTCTTC.

The chain uses TRBV28 and TRBJ2-1; 12 bases fit TRBD2. V dropped 5 bases and J dropped 2; count of bases not matched to a gene: 1. Germline CDR1 is MDHEN and CDR2 is SYDVKM. The CDR3 spans 15 residues. DNA of the CDR3: TGTGCCAGCAGTCTAGCGGGAGGGCCCTACAATGAGCAGTTCTTC. Translating it yields CASSLAGGPYNEQFF.

V usage is TRBV29-1 and J usage is TRBJ2-2; 11 nucleotides agree with TRBD2. Germline CDR1 reads SQVTM; CDR2 reads ANQGSEA. This CDR3 spans 16 amino acids. The V and J ends lost 4 bases and 6 bases, in that order; junction bases with no gene match: 10. The CDR3 nucleotides read TGCAGCGTTGGGCGACTAGCGGGAAATTCCGCCGGGGAGCTGTTTTTT. It encodes CSVGRLAGNSAGELFF.

The DNA of the CDR3 is TGTGCCAGCAGCCTCAGGGAGGGATTCTATGGCTACACCTTC. It codes for CASSLREGFYGYTF. The chain recombines TRBV7-9 with TRBJ1-2; a possible D gene is TRBD1 (5 bases). Trimming shortened V by 5 bases and J by 4 bases, and 14 bases separated the two germline ends. The CDR3 totals 14 residues. Looked up from germline, CDR1 is SEHNR and CDR2 is FQNEAQ (reference sequence). Looking up the rest from reference TRBV7-9 and TRBJ1-2 gives the full variable domain: DTGVSQNPRHKITKRGQNVTFRCDPISEHNRLYWYRQTLGQGPEFLTYFQNEAQLEKSRLLSDRFSAERPKGSFSTLEIQRTEQGDSAMYLCASSLREGFYGYTFGSGTRLTVV.

V is TRBV7-9 and J is TRBJ2-1, with 8 bases identical to TRBD1. The CDR3 has 15 amino acids. With 5 bases clipped from V and 3 bases from J, the junction kept 6 bases outside the gene matches. CDR1 SEHNR and CDR2 FQNEAQ come from the germline V gene (reference sequence). The CDR3, as DNA: TGTGCCAGCAGCATCCGACAGGGGAGCTACAATGAGCAGTTCTTC. It encodes CASSIRQGSYNEQFF.

V is TRBV4-1 and J is TRBJ1-1; 9 nucleotides agree with TRBD1. This CDR3 region has 14 residues. Germline assignment: CDR1 MGHRA and CDR2 YSYEKL. The V and J ends lost 7 bases and 5 bases, in that order; junction bases with no gene match: 8. The CDR3 DNA sequence: TGCGCCAGCATCCCGGACAGGGGAAGTACTGAAGCTTTCTTT. Translated, it gives CASIPDRGSTEAFF.

The genes are TRBV10-3 and TRBJ2-7; 9 nucleotides line up with TRBD1. V lost 7 bases, J lost 4 bases, and 8 bases stayed unmatched. Germline-derived CDR1 and CDR2 are ENHRY and SYGVKD. The CDR3 covers 14 residues. DNA for the CDR3: TGTGCCATCAAGTCCGGGACAGGGTCTTACGAGCAGTACTTC. The encoded protein is CAIKSGTGSYEQYF.

J is TRBJ2-3 and V is TRBV5-1, with D tentatively TRBD1 (6 bases). Per germline, CDR1 SGHRS and CDR2 YFSETQ. The V gene lost 7 bases and the J gene lost 2 bases, with 8 bases spanning the gap. This CDR3 has 12 amino acids. CDR3 DNA sequence: TGCGCCAGCCAGGGGCCCACAGATACGCAGTATTTT. Translating gives CASQGPTDTQYF.

The CDR3 protein is CASSEKGAVDEQYF. The CDR3 bases are TGTGCCAGCAGTGAAAAGGGGGCCGTGGACGAGCAGTACTTC. The V call is TRBV6-1, the J call TRBJ2-7; 7 bases agree with TRBD1. Trimming took 2 bases from V and 5 from J; bases not matched to a gene: 6. There are 14 residues in the CDR3. Germline V lookup: CDR1 MNHNS, CDR2 SASEGT.

This sequence joins TRBV28 and TRBJ1-5; 7 nucleotides align to TRBD1. Trimming at V came to 6 bases and at J to 2 bases, leaving 10 bases not matched to a gene. The germline gives CDR1 MDHEN, CDR2 SYDVKM. The CDR3 runs 16 residues. The chain's CDR3 is CASSSDRDLGNQPQHF. The CDR3 bases are TGTGCCAGCAGCTCCGACAGGGACCTGGGCAATCAGCCCCAGCATTTT. The full variable domain, its missing parts supplied by reference TRBV28 and TRBJ1-5, is DVKVTQSSRYLVKRTGEKVFLECVQDMDHENMFWYRQDPGLGLRLIYFSYDVKMKEKGDIPEGYSVSREKKERFSLILESASTNQTSMYLCASSSDRDLGNQPQHFGDGTRLSIL.

The rearrangement joins TRBV30 to TRBJ1-5, with TRBD1 matching 7 bases. In germline, CDR1 is GTSNPN, CDR2 SVGIG (reference sequence). The J segment lost 4 bases and the V segment lost 3 bases, leaving 9 bases of the junction unmatched. The CDR3 is 15 residues long. The CDR3 region is CAWRLTGAPNQPQHF. CDR3 nucleotide sequence: TGTGCCTGGAGGTTAACAGGGGCACCAAATCAGCCCCAGCATTTT. Filled out from reference TRBV30 and TRBJ1-5, the complete variable domain reads SQTIHQWPATLVQPVGSPLSLECTVEGTSNPNLYWYRQAAGRGLQLLFYSVGIGQISSEVPQNLSASRPQDRQFILSSKKLLLSDSGFYLCAWRLTGAPNQPQHFGDGTRLSIL.

This clone was seen only a few times. The chain employs TRBV7-9 and TRBJ2-3, with no clear D. CDR1 is SEHNR and CDR2 is FQNEAQ in the germline V gene (reference sequence). Deletions cut 6 bases from V and 2 bases from J, with 12 bases between. The CDR3 is 14 amino acids. CDR3 nucleotides: TGTGCCAGCAGTCTAGGCGCGGACACAGATACGCAGTATTTT. Translated, it gives CASSLGADTDTQYF.

The rearrangement links TRBV5-6 to TRBJ2-3; TRBD2 matches at 12 bases. The germline CDR1 and CDR2 sequences are SGHDT and YYEEEE. J was trimmed by 6 bases and V by 3 bases; bases with no gene match: 11. The CDR3 is 17 amino acids. The CDR3: CASSWRGLAGLGDTQYF. The CDR3 DNA sequence: TGTGCCAGCAGCTGGCGGGGACTAGCGGGCCTTGGGGATACGCAGTATTTT.

The V gene is TRBV7-9, the J gene TRBJ2-7; 8 nucleotides agree with TRBD1. This CDR3 has 15 residues. The junction had 5 bases not matched to a gene; V was cut back by 1 base and J by 3 bases. Germline lookup yields CDR1 SEHNR and CDR2 FQNEAQ (reference sequence). This CDR3 is CASSLGQGADYEQYF. CDR3 DNA: TGTGCCAGCAGCTTAGGCCAGGGGGCTGACTACGAGCAGTACTTC. The variable domain in full, with the rest retrieved from reference TRBV7-9 and TRBJ2-7, is DTGVSQNPRHKITKRGQNVTFRCDPISEHNRLYWYRQTLGQGPEFLTYFQNEAQLEKSRLLSDRFSAERPKGSFSTLEIQRTEQGDSAMYLCASSLGQGADYEQYFGPGTRLTVT.

This sequence joins TRBV5-1 and TRBJ2-5; TRBD2 matches 8 bases. The CDR3 runs to 16 residues. V gave up 2 bases and J gave up 5 bases; unmatched junction bases: 11. Germline-derived CDR1 and CDR2 are SGHRS and YFSETQ. The CDR3, as DNA: TGCGCCAGCAGCTTTGGCCAACTAGCGGCCCGGGAGACCCAGTACTTC. Amino acids: CASSFGQLAARETQYF.

V is TRBV2 and J is TRBJ1-1; 7 bases map to TRBD1. CDR1 and CDR2 from the germline V gene are SNHLY and FYNNEI. The V and J ends lost 8 bases and 1 base, in that order; junction bases with no gene match: 10. This CDR3 is built from 15 residues. CDR3 protein: CASRDLTGANTEAFF. The CDR3 DNA reads as TGTGCCAGCCGCGATCTCACAGGGGCGAACACTGAAGCTTTCTTT. The complete variable domain, with remaining parts taken from reference TRBV2 and TRBJ1-1, reads EPEVTQTPSHQVTQMGQEVILRCVPISNHLYFYWYRQILGQKVEFLVSFYNNEISEKSEIFDDQFSVERPDGSNFTLKIRSTKLEDSAMYFCASRDLTGANTEAFFGQGTRLTVV.

This sequence joins TRBV6-5 and TRBJ2-7; 11 bases are a match to TRBD2. The length of the CDR3 is 15 residues. Germline trimming cut 2 bases from V and 3 bases from J; bases unmatched to any gene: 3. Germline V CDR1 and CDR2: MNHEY, SVGAGI. The CDR3 reads CASSYILAGVYEQYF. DNA of the CDR3: TGTGCCAGCAGTTACATACTAGCGGGAGTCTACGAGCAGTACTTC.

The V call is TRBV2, the J call TRBJ2-1; 12 bases line up with TRBD2. The CDR3 contains 16 residues. Germline V gene sequence: CDR1 SNHLY, CDR2 FYNNEI. V was clipped by 4 bases and J by 8 bases; unmatched bases: 9. The CDR3 is CASSVPGASGGDEQFF. For the CDR3, the DNA is TGTGCCAGCAGTGTTCCCGGGGCTAGCGGGGGGGATGAGCAGTTCTTC.

The chain has TRBV19 and TRBJ1-3; 8 bases line up with TRBD1. The germline gives CDR1 LNHDA, CDR2 SQIVND (reference sequence). The CDR3 extends over 13 amino acids. V lost 5 bases to trimming and J lost 7 bases; unmatched junction nucleotides: 4. The chain's CDR3 is CASSRQGWNTIYF. In DNA form, the CDR3 reads TGTGCCAGTAGTCGACAGGGGTGGAACACCATATATTTT. The whole variable domain, remainder taken from reference TRBV19 and TRBJ1-3, is DGGITQSPKYLFRKEGQNVTLSCEQNLNHDAMYWYRQDPGQGLRLIYYSQIVNDFQKGDIAEGYSVSREKKESFPLTVTSAQKNPTAFYLCASSRQGWNTIYFGEGSWLTVV.

The V and J genes are TRBV13 and TRBJ2-2, with unresolved D. Looked up from germline, CDR1 is PRHDT and CDR2 is FYEKMQ (reference sequence). This CDR3 is built from 12 residues. The germline V and J ends were trimmed by 6 bases and 4 bases, with 6 bases remaining between them. Written as DNA, the CDR3 is TGTGCCAGCAGAGTCAGCACCGGGGAGCTGTTTTTT. This codes for CASRVSTGELFF.

The chain couples TRBV5-6 to TRBJ2-7, with TRBD1 matching 7 bases. The CDR3 consists of 14 residues. V shed 4 bases, J shed 4 bases, and the junction held 8 bases outside the gene matches. The V gene's germline CDR1 is SGHDT and CDR2 YYEEEE. The CDR3 loop reads CASSEDRERYEQYF. In DNA, the CDR3 is TGTGCCAGCAGCGAAGACAGGGAAAGATACGAGCAGTACTTC.

The chain uses TRBV28 and TRBJ1-1, with 8 bases identical to TRBD1. The CDR3 is 15 residues long. V shed 3 bases, J shed 1 base, and the junction held 4 bases outside the gene matches. CDR1 and CDR2 from the germline V gene are MDHEN and SYDVKM. The CDR3 protein is CASSFPGQGNTEAFF. As DNA, the CDR3 is TGTGCCAGCAGTTTCCCCGGACAGGGGAACACTGAAGCTTTCTTT.